This note documents a single T cell receptor beta chain sequence. V gave up 5 bases and J gave up 2 bases; unmatched junction bases: 3. CDR3 length equals 15 residues. Germline CDR1 reads SGHTA; CDR2 reads FQGNSA. The data are from a study of T cell changes during pregnancy in multiple sclerosis. Here immunoSEQ multiplex PCR was the method, and the copy in TCRdb shows in-frame clones only, minus some. Found here are tens of thousands of clones, about 90% of them singletons; the top ten hold 0.86%. The sample here was peripheral blood, taken in the second trimester of pregnancy. The TCR sequence derives from a female donor with multiple sclerosis, enrolled in a pregnancy study. This sequence joins TRBV7-2 and TRBJ1-3; TRBD1 matches at 10 bases. As DNA, the CDR3 is TGTGCCAGCAGCACCGGACAGGGGGCTGGAAACACCATATATTTT. This codes for CASSTGQGAGNTIYF.